This T cell receptor beta chain is drawn from a study of CXCR3-negative and CXCR3-positive naive CD8 T cells. Study-wide results and caveats: Hydrophobicity was higher for TRB CDR3s found in CXCR3-positive naive cells than in CXCR3-negative naive cells.

Turning to this clonotype: Its matching antigen is unknown.

This CDR3 is 15 amino acids long. The germline V gene has CDR1 SQVTM and CDR2 ANQGSEA. The study made its TRB cDNA libraries by 5' RACE, adding UMI labels. TCRdb reanalyzed the 5' RACE reads, giving one entry per CDR3 protein sequence and no DNA. The sample includes tens of thousands of distinct CDR3 sequences. Within the CD8+ T cell compartment, naive cells were CD45RO-CCR7+CD27+CD95-. The specimen sequenced was naive CXCR3+ CD8+ T cells from blood. The subset denotes: CD45RO-CCR7+CD27+CD95- naive CD8+ T cells expressing CXCR3 (TNR3+). The clonotype originates from a human donor in good health. Some clones in this sample may be carry-over from other donors' samples. The V and J genes are TRBV29-1 and TRBJ2-3; absent DNA, TCRdb's TRBD1 call cannot be checked. CDR3 amino acids: CSVKRRDSPTDTQYF.